The entry below describes one T cell receptor (beta chain). With 2 bases removed from V and 1 base from J, the gap between germline ends came to 10 bases. This CDR3 contains 15 residues. CDR1 and CDR2 (germline): SGHNT, YYREEE (reference sequence). Using immunoSEQ multiplex PCR, the repertoire was profiled, and TCRdb retains in-frame clones only, with some absent. This sample carries fewer than 100,000 clones, roughly nine tenths of them seen once, and the ten largest clones take approximately 9.1%. The data were obtained in a study of OX40 agonist ivuxolimab in advanced cancers. Study context: Across the patients, intravenous ivuxolimab was delivered every 2 weeks at 0.01 to 10 mg/kg.

The TCR sequence derives from an adult with an advanced solid tumor such as melanoma, head and neck, liver or kidney cancer. The sequences come from CD4+ or CD8+ T cells sorted from blood, collected in a trial of the OX40 agonist ivuxolimab. The chain is built from TRBV5-4 and TRBJ1-5, with D hard to call. CDR3 in DNA: TGTGCCAGCAGCTTAGGAGGTACGAGCAATCAGCCCCAGCATTTT. Protein: CASSLGGTSNQPQHF. Combining the CDR3 with reference TRBV5-4 and TRBJ1-5 gives the whole variable domain ETGVTQSPTHLIKTRGQQVTLRCSSQSGHNTVSWYQQALGQGPQFIFQYYREEENGRGNFPPRFSGLQFPNYSSELNVNALELDDSALYLCASSLGGTSNQPQHFGDGTRLSIL.